This T cell receptor (beta chain) was identified in a study of beta chain features in type 1 diabetes. Overall study: What patients shared with healthy donors was a similar profile of age, gender and cell yields.

General study points: VDJ junctions from patients with type 1 diabetes contained fewer insertions and more deletions. These data did not resolve whether HLA type affects TCRB rearrangement.

V was cut by 4 bases and J by 3 bases, with 11 bases left in between. CDR1 is SGHTA, CDR2 FQGNSA, per germline. The CDR3 spans 14 residues. Expressed TCRB transcripts got sequenced, as all isolated RNA was reverse transcribed. Repertoires were generated with immunoSEQ multiplex PCR, while TCRdb's copy carries only in-frame clones and drops some. The sample lists under 800,000 clones, roughly a sixth occurring once. Turning to this clone: Its target is unknown.

Purity (above 95%) was reached by all sorted populations. The chain combines TRBV7-2 with TRBJ2-3, with D unresolved. This TCR came from a man aged 18 to 30 in good health. The sample was naive CD4+ T cells from blood. For the CDR3, the DNA is TGTGCCAGCAGCTCAACAGTATCGACAGATACGCAGTATTTT. This encodes CASSSTVSTDTQYF. Together with reference TRBV7-2 and TRBJ2-3, the CDR3 gives the full variable domain: GAGVSQSPSNKVTEKGKDVELRCDPISGHTALYWYRQSLGQGLEFLIYFQGNSAPDKSGLPSDRFSAERTGGSVSTLTIQRTQQEDSAVYLCASSSTVSTDTQYFGPGTRLTVL.